These T cell receptor beta chains were read from a single sample in a study of T cell responses to AZD1222 COVID-19 vaccine. Assay: immunoSEQ multiplex PCR; the TCRdb copy retains only in-frame clones and omits some. The sample records over 120,000 clones, 70% to 90% being singletons. Sequences were derived from peripheral blood, sampled on day 0 of AZD1222 vaccination. Source of these receptors: an adult in good health. Both conserved end residues are part of each CDR3. D genes are given only for firm matches. Expanded clones are given a class, and other clones once, few, many or no size at all.

NA	TRBV27	NA	TRBJ1-1	TGTGCCAGCAGTGCCCCGGGGGCCAAAGCTTTCTTT	CASSAPGAKAFF
NA	TRBV18	NA	TRBJ1-5	TGTGCCAGCTCTCAAACAGGCAATCAGCCCCAGCATTTT	CASSQTGNQPQHF
NA	TRBV28	few	TRBJ1-2	TGTGCCGCAGGAGACAGATTTAACTATGGCTACACCTTC	CAAGDRFNYGYTF
NA	TRBV24-1	few	TRBJ1-3	TGTGCCACCAGTGATTCGAGGACAGCCTCTGGAAACACCATATATTTT	CATSDSRTASGNTIYF
TRBD2	TRBV4-1	NA	TRBJ2-5	TGCGCCAGCAGCCAAAGAGCGGGGTCGGTCCAAGAGACCCAGTACTTC	CASSQRAGSVQETQYF
NA	TRBV11-3	NA	TRBJ2-2	TGTGCCAGCAGCTCAGGCGGGAACACCGGGGAGCTGTTTTTT	CASSSGGNTGELFF
NA	TRBV29-1	NA	TRBJ2-1	TGCAGCGTTGAACCCCGGTCCTTAGCGGTACAGTTCTTC	CSVEPRSLAVQFF
TRBD1	TRBV28	NA	TRBJ1-1	TGTGCCAGCAGTTTCCAGGGGGTTATGTCGAGGACTGAAGCTTTCTTT	CASSFQGVMSRTEAFF
NA	TRBV5-1	once	TRBJ2-5	TGCGCCAGCAGCTTGGTAGGGGATGGAGAGACCCAGTACTTC	CASSLVGDGETQYF
TRBD2	TRBV19	NA	TRBJ2-7	TGTGCCAGTAGTATAGGACAAGCGGGGGCCGAGCAGTACTTC	CASSIGQAGAEQYF
NA	TRBV27	once	TRBJ1-3	TGTGCCAGCAGTTCACAGGGACTCTCTGGAAACACCATATATTTT	CASSSQGLSGNTIYF
TRBD2	TRBV5-6	NA	TRBJ2-7	TGTGCCAGCAGCTTGATAGGGACTAGCGGCCCGACCTACGAGCAGTACTTC	CASSLIGTSGPTYEQYF
NA	TRBV5-1	once	TRBJ2-2	TGCGCCAGCAGCACCGGACCCGCCACCGGGGAGCTGTTTTTT	CASSTGPATGELFF
NA	TRBV27	few	TRBJ1-2	TGTGCCAGCAGTTCCTTCCGGAGCTCGGATCGCTACACCTTC	CASSSFRSSDRYTF
TRBD2	TRBV7-9	NA	TRBJ2-1	TGTGCCAGCAGCCGCGCGGGGGGGCCTTACAATGAGCAGTTCTTC	CASSRAGGPYNEQFF
TRBD1	TRBV18	once	TRBJ1-2	TGTGCCAGCTCACGCGGACAGGGAGACTATGGCTACACCTTC	CASSRGQGDYGYTF
NA	TRBV11-2	NA	TRBJ1-2	TGTGCCAGCAGCACCATAAGACGTGCGCCCGGCTACACCTTC	CASSTIRRAPGYTF
NA	TRBV28	NA	TRBJ1-1	TGTGCCAGCACCGCAAGGGGACACGGGAACACTGAAGCTTTCTTT	CASTARGHGNTEAFF
NA	TRBV3-1/TRBV3-2	NA	TRBJ2-3	TGTGCCAGCAGCCAAGCAGATACGCAGTATTTT	CASSQADTQYF
NA	TRBV6-5	NA	TRBJ1-4	TGTGCCAGCATCGAAGGTACAGCAACTAATGAAAAACTGTTTTTT	CASIEGTATNEKLFF
NA	TRBV6-5	NA	TRBJ1-4	TGTGCCAGCGGCTATGGGGTGGGTGAAAAACTGTTTTTT	CASGYGVGEKLFF
NA	TRBV29-1	NA	TRBJ2-5	TGCAGCGCTTTACCAGGACGGCAAGAGACCCAGTACTTC	CSALPGRQETQYF
TRBD1	TRBV28	many	TRBJ2-2	TGTGCCAGCAGTTTCGGCAGGGGGCTTACCGGGGAGCTGTTTTTT	CASSFGRGLTGELFF
TRBD1	TRBV5-1	NA	TRBJ2-7	TGCGCCAGCAGCTTGGCCGAGGGACAGGGGCAGTACGAGCAGTACTTC	CASSLAEGQGQYEQYF